A single sample is the source of the 20 T cell receptor beta chains below, sequenced in a study of blood T cells in healthy people across ages. The second PCR ran about 6 to 12 cycles with a sample-barcoded 5' primer and J-beta primers. TCRdb independently ran MiXCR on the 5' RACE reads; one entry per CDR3 protein. The sample holds about 770,000 distinct CDR3 sequences, 44% seen once. The source material was blood. Source of these receptors: a man aged 55 to 70 in good health.

The chain employs TRBV20-1 and TRBJ2-7; 7 nucleotides line up with TRBD1. The CDR3 runs to 19 residues. Germline-derived CDR1 and CDR2 are DFQATT and SNEGSKA (reference sequence). V shed 0 bases and J 1 base; nucleotides not matched to a gene: 18. The CDR3 nucleotides are TGCAGTGCTAGAGACGTACTTAGCTCCCGGGACAGCAAGTCCTACGAGCAGTACTTC. It specifies CSARDVLSSRDSKSYEQYF.

This chain connects TRBV30 to TRBJ2-3; no clear D. Germline V gene sequence: CDR1 GTSNPN, CDR2 SVGIG (reference sequence). This CDR3 contains 15 residues. The V end lost 1 base, the J end lost 2 bases, and 13 bases lay between the germline ends. The CDR3 DNA is TGTGCCTGGAGTGCGGATCTCCCCCACACAGATACGCAGTATTTT. It codes for CAWSADLPHTDTQYF.

The chain joins TRBV12-3 or TRBV12-4 to TRBJ1-1; D may be TRBD1 (6 bases). Trimming took 6 bases from V and 6 from J, leaving 20 bases between them. CDR3 length: 15 residues. CDR3 protein: CASSGQLLLGSEAFF. The CDR3 DNA is TGTGCCAGCAGCGGACAGTTACTTTTGGGCTCTGAAGCTTTCTTT.

This clonotype was observed many times. J is TRBJ2-7 and V is TRBV29-1; D perhaps matches TRBD2 (5 bases). The CDR3 runs to 12 residues. V gave up 6 bases and J gave up 3 bases, with 12 bases separating them. The germline V gene has CDR1 SQVTM and CDR2 ANQGSEA. The CDR3 nucleotides are TGCAGCGTCGAGGGCATGGGCTACGAGCAGTACTTC. As protein: CSVEGMGYEQYF.

This clonotype was counted many times. Just one base apart from a much larger clone, this may be a read error. The genes are TRBV7-2 and TRBJ2-5; either TRBD1 or TRBD2 may supply D (5 bases each). The V gene lost 3 bases and the J gene lost 11 bases, with 22 bases spanning the gap. Looked up from germline, CDR1 is SGHTA and CDR2 is FQGNSA. The CDR3 totals 15 residues. CDR3 protein: CASSFSGQAVHEQYF. CDR3 nucleotides: TGTGCCAGCAGCTTTTCGGGGCAAGCAGTCCATGAGCAGTACTTC. Filled out from reference TRBV7-2 and TRBJ2-5, the complete variable domain reads GAGVSQSPSNKVTEKGKDVELRCDPISGHTALYWYRQSLGQGLEFLIYFQGNSAPDKSGLPSDRFSAERTGGSVSTLTIQRTQQEDSAVYLCASSFSGQAVHEQYFGPGTRLLVL.

This clonotype was counted a single time. V usage is TRBV10-3 and J usage is TRBJ2-4, with 8 bases matching TRBD1. Germline V gene sequence: CDR1 ENHRY, CDR2 SYGVKD. V lost 8 bases to trimming and J lost 13 bases; unmatched junction nucleotides: 19. CDR3 size: 15 residues. CDR3 in DNA: TGTGCCATCGACCAAAGCCCCACAGGGGGAAGGAAGCAGTACTTC. Its translation: CAIDQSPTGGRKQYF.

The chain recombines TRBV4-1 with TRBJ1-2; the D gene is possibly TRBD1 (5 bases). Trimming took 3 bases from V and 0 from J, leaving 11 bases between them. The length of the CDR3 is 15 residues. Germline V gene lookup returns CDR1 MGHRA and CDR2 YSYEKL. The CDR3: CASSQGPEANYGYTF. The CDR3 DNA sequence: TGCGCCAGCAGCCAGGGGCCGGAAGCTAACTATGGCTACACCTTC.

This clonotype has a handful of counts. The chain combines TRBV7-3 with TRBJ2-7, with D possibly TRBD2 on 7 matching bases. Germline V CDR1 and CDR2: SGHTA, FQGTGA. Trimming shortened V by 8 bases and J by 2 bases, and 16 bases separated the two germline ends. The CDR3 loop spans 14 amino acids. Here the CDR3 reads CASPGGPIPYEQYF. The DNA for the CDR3 is TGTGCCAGCCCCGGGGGGCCGATTCCCTACGAGCAGTACTTC.

The chain employs TRBV7-8 and TRBJ2-5; 8 bases agree with TRBD1. From germline, CDR1 is SGHVS and CDR2 FQNEAQ. The CDR3 is 18 amino acids. V gave up 3 bases and J gave up 2 bases; unmatched junction bases: 14. CDR3 region: CASSLFSRDRNFQETQYF. The CDR3, as DNA: TGTGCCAGCAGCTTGTTCTCGCGGGACAGGAATTTTCAAGAGACCCAGTACTTC.

The V gene is TRBV6-2 or TRBV6-3, the J gene TRBJ2-7; 9 bases line up with TRBD2. CDR3 length equals 13 residues. V was clipped by 6 bases and J by 3 bases; unmatched bases: 3. CDR1 MNHEY and CDR2 SVGEGT come from the germline V gene. Here the CDR3 DNA reads TGTGCCAGCAGGCGGGGGGGCCTCTACGAGCAGTACTTC. Protein: CASRRGGLYEQYF.

The rearrangement links TRBV3-1 to TRBJ2-7; 7 nucleotides match TRBD1. Germline V gene lookup returns CDR1 LGHDT and CDR2 YNNKEL (reference sequence). CDR3 size: 13 residues. J was trimmed by 6 bases and V by 3 bases; bases with no gene match: 5. The DNA of the CDR3 is TGTGCCAGCAGCCAGACAGGGCGCGGCGAGCAGTACTTC. Translation gives CASSQTGRGEQYF.

The chain has TRBV4-1 and TRBJ1-2, with 7 bases fitting TRBD1. CDR3 length equals 14 residues. Losses at the gene ends were 4 bases for V and 7 bases for J; bases not matched to a gene: 9. Germline loops: CDR1 MGHRA, CDR2 YSYEKL. CDR3 sequence reads: CASSLGQGDCGYTF. CDR3 DNA sequence: TGCGCCAGCAGCCTAGGCCAGGGGGATTGTGGCTACACCTTC.

This chain joins TRBV7-2 and TRBJ2-5; TRBD1 agrees at 7 bases. The V gene end was trimmed by 5 bases and the J gene end by 5 bases; junction bases not matched to a gene: 5. CDR3 length equals 13 residues. Germline CDR1 is SGHTA and CDR2 is FQGNSA. The CDR3 spells CASSLGQIETQYF. CDR3 in DNA: TGTGCCAGCAGCCTGGGACAGATCGAGACCCAGTACTTC.

This CDR3 is CASSTGTPGDYGYTF. The CDR3 region has the DNA TGTGCCAGCAGCACCGGGACCCCAGGGGACTATGGCTACACCTTC. The rearrangement uses TRBV6-4 and TRBJ1-2, with D possibly being TRBD1 (6 bases). Per the germline V gene, CDR1 is MRHNA and CDR2 is SNTAGT. The V end lost 6 bases, the J end lost 3 bases, and 17 bases lay between the germline ends. CDR3 length equals 15 residues.

V and J are TRBV20-1 and TRBJ2-1; TRBD2 agrees at 8 bases. Unmatched junction bases numbered 8, after V lost 6 bases and J lost 4 bases. The CDR3 has 14 amino acids. The germline V gene encodes CDR1 DFQATT and CDR2 SNEGSKA (reference sequence). Here the CDR3 reads CSASGKRGYNEQFF. The CDR3 bases are TGCAGTGCAAGTGGCAAGCGGGGGTACAATGAGCAGTTCTTC.

J is TRBJ1-2 and V is TRBV20-1; weak D call: TRBD1 (5 bases). Germline V gene lookup returns CDR1 DFQATT and CDR2 SNEGSKA (reference sequence). The CDR3 loop spans 13 amino acids. Trimming cost V 6 bases and J 3 bases, with 14 bases left between them. The CDR3 spells CSASGQGDYGYTF. The CDR3, as DNA: TGCAGTGCCTCCGGGCAGGGCGACTATGGCTACACCTTC.

The genes are TRBV9 and TRBJ2-7; D not resolved. V dropped 4 bases and J dropped 3 bases, with 14 bases sitting between them. Germline V lookup: CDR1 SGDLS, CDR2 YYNGEE. The CDR3 has 14 residues. Here the CDR3 DNA reads TGTGCCAGCAGCCCGACCGGAACCTACTACGAGCAGTACTTC. Encoded protein: CASSPTGTYYEQYF.

The chain carries TRBV5-1 and TRBJ2-7, with 7 positions matching TRBD1. The CDR3 runs to 15 residues. The J segment lost 3 bases and the V segment lost 4 bases, leaving 10 bases of the junction unmatched. Germline V gene lookup returns CDR1 SGHRS and CDR2 YFSETQ. The CDR3 loop reads CASSMQTGTGYEQYF. The CDR3 DNA sequence: TGCGCCAGCAGCATGCAGACAGGGACGGGCTACGAGCAGTACTTC.

The rearrangement links TRBV6-5 to TRBJ1-2; D not certain. Trimming stripped 2 bases from V and 8 bases from J, with 9 bases between. CDR1 and CDR2 from the germline V gene are MNHEY and SVGAGI. The CDR3 is 12 residues long. Here the CDR3 DNA reads TGTGCCAGCAGTTACGAGTCGGGGGGCTACACCTTC. Translation: CASSYESGGYTF.

There are a few counts of this clonotype. The chain uses TRBV20-1 and TRBJ2-3, with D perhaps TRBD2 (5 bases). The germline V gene has CDR1 DFQATT and CDR2 SNEGSKA (reference sequence). The CDR3 is made up of 13 amino acids. Trimming took 4 bases from V and 0 from J, leaving 8 bases between them. The CDR3 nucleotides read TGCAGTGCTAAAGCGGACAGCACAGATACGCAGTATTTT. This encodes CSAKADSTDTQYF.